One TCR beta chain is described in this entry. This entry belongs to a study of blood T cell repertoires in COVID-19. Study details: There were acute and convalescent COVID-19 samples, and they came from the United States, Italy and Spain. PBMCs, B-cell-depleted T cells, or T cells were the source of the cDNA or gDNA that made up the material.

In the study's own analysis: Researchers report that nucleated cell counts were estimated from reference gene primer amplification. This table comes from immunoSEQ multiplex PCR, and its TCRdb copy is limited to in-frame clones, with some not included. V and J calls plus clone size are reproduced from that table; the DNA served to infer D and trimming. The sample shows about 300,000 clones, just under 90% of them seen only once. The CDR3 contains 14 residues. The germline CDR1 and CDR2 sequences are SNHLY and FYNNEI. V lost 4 bases to trimming and J lost 4 bases; unmatched junction nucleotides: 6. V gene TRBV2 combines with J gene TRBJ2-7; TRBD1 matches 8 bases. This clonotype was sampled from a woman in her thirties with COVID-19, enrolled during active disease. The sequenced material came from peripheral blood. This chain's CDR3 is CASSGRDRGYEQYF. The CDR3, as DNA: TGTGCCAGCAGTGGTCGTGACAGGGGTTACGAGCAGTACTTC.